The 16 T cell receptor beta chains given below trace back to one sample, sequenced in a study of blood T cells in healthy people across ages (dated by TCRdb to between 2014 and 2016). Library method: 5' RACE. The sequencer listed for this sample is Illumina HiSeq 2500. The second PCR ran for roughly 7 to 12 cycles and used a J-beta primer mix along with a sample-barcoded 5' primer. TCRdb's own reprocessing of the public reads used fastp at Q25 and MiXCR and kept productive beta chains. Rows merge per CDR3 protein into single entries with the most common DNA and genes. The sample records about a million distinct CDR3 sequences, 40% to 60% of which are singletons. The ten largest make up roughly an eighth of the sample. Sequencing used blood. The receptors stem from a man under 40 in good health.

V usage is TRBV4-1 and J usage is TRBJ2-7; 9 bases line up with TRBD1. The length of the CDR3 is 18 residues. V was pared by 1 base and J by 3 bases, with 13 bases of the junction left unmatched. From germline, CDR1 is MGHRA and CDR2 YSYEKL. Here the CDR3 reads CASSQGPDRGANLYEQYF. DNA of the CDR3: TGCGCCAGCAGCCAAGGCCCCGACAGGGGGGCCAACCTCTACGAGCAGTACTTC.

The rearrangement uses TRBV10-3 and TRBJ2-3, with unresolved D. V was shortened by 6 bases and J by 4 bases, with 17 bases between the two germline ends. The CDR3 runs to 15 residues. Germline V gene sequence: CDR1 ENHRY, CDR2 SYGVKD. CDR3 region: CAIRSTPSGADTQYF. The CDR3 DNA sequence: TGTGCCATCAGAAGCACTCCCTCAGGCGCAGATACGCAGTATTTT.

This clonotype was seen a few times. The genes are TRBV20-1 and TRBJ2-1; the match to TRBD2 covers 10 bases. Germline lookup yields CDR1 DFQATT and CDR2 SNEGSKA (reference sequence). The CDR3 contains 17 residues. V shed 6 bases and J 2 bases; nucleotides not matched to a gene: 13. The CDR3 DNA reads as TGCAGTGCAGGGGCAGCGGGGGGGATAGGGGCCTACAATGAGCAGTTCTTC. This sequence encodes CSAGAAGGIGAYNEQFF.

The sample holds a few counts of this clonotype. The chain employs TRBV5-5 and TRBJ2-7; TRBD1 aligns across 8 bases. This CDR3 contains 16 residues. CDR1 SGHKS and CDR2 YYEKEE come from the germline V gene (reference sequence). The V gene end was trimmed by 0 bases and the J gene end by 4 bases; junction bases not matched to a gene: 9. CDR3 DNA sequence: TGTGCCAGCAGCTTGGCCGGGACAGGAGAAATTTACGAGCAGTACTTC. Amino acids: CASSLAGTGEIYEQYF.

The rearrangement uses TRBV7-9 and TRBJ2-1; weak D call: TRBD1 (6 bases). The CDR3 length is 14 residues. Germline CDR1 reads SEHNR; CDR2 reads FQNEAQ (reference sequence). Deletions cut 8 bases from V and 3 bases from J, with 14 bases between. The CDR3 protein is CASLRQGNYNEQFF. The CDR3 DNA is TGTGCCAGCCTTAGGCAGGGGAACTACAATGAGCAGTTCTTC.

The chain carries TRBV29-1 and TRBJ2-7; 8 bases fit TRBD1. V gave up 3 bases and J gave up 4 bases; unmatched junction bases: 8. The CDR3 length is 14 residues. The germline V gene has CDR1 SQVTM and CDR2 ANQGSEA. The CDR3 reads CSVDTTGVRYEQYF. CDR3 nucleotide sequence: TGCAGCGTTGATACGACAGGGGTAAGATACGAGCAGTACTTC.

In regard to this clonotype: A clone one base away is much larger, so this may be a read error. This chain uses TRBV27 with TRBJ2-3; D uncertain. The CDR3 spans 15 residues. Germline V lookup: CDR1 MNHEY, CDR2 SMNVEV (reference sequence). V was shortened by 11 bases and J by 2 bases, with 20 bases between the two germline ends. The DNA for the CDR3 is TGTGCCTGCGGCGTCAAAGGGAAGTTCACAGATACGCAGTATTTT. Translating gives CACGVKGKFTDTQYF.

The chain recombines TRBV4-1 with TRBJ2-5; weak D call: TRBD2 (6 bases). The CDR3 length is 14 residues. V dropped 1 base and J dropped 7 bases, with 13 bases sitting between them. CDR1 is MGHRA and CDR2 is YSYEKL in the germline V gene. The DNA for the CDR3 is TGCGCCAGCAGCCAAGGGGGACGGGGGTGGACCCAGTACTTC. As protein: CASSQGGRGWTQYF.

The chain's CDR3 is CASSVLPGQLDEQFF. The CDR3, as DNA: TGCGCCAGCAGCGTATTACCGGGACAGCTAGATGAGCAGTTCTTC. The rearrangement links TRBV5-1 to TRBJ2-1; 7 bases match TRBD1. The CDR3 is 15 amino acids. J gave up 8 bases and V 4 bases, and 12 bases lay outside the gene matches. Germline loops: CDR1 SGHRS, CDR2 YFSETQ.

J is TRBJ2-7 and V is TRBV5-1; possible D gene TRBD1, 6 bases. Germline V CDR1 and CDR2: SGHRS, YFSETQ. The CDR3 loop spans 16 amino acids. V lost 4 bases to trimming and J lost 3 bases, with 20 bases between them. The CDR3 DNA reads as TGCGCCAGCAGCCCGGGTACAGGGATTGGGTTCTACGAGCAGTACTTC. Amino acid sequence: CASSPGTGIGFYEQYF.

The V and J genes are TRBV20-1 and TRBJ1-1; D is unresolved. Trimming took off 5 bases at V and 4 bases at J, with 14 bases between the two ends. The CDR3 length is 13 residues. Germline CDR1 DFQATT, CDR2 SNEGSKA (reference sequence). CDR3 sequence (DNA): TGCAGTGCTTGGGCCCCGGTGGGCACTGAAGCTTTCTTT. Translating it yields CSAWAPVGTEAFF.

The CDR3 nucleotides are TGTGCCAGCATCGGCGGGGGACTAGCTTACGAGCAGTACTTC. Translated, it gives CASIGGGLAYEQYF. The rearrangement uses TRBV6-1 and TRBJ2-7; 9 nucleotides agree with TRBD2. The J segment lost 4 bases and the V segment lost 7 bases, leaving 8 bases of the junction unmatched. Per germline, CDR1 MNHNS and CDR2 SASEGT. This CDR3 has 14 amino acids.

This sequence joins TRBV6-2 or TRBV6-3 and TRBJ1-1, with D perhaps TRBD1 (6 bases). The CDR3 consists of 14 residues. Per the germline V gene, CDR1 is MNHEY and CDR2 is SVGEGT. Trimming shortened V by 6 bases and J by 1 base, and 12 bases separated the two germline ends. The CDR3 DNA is TGTGCCAGCAGGCCCGGGACACCGAACACTGAAGCTTTCTTT. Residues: CASRPGTPNTEAFF.

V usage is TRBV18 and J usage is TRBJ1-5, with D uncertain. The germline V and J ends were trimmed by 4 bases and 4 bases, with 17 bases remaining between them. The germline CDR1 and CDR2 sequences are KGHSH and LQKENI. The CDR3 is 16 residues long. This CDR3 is CASSLVPTISNQPQHF. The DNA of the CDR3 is TGTGCCAGCTCACTCGTACCCACAATTTCAAATCAGCCCCAGCATTTT.

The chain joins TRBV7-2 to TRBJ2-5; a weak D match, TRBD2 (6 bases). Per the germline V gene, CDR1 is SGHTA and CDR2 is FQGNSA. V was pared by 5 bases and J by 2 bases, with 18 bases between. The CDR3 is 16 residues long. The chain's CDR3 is CASSPLGGTHQETQYF. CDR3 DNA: TGTGCCAGCAGCCCCCTCGGTGGGACTCATCAAGAGACCCAGTACTTC.

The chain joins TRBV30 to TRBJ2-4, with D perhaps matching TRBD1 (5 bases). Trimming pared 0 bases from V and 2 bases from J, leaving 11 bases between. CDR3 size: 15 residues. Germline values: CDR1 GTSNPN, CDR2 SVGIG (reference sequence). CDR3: CAWSVGPGTKNIQYF. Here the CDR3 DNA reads TGTGCCTGGAGTGTGGGGCCTGGGACCAAAAACATTCAGTACTTC.